A single sample gave rise to the 18 T cell receptor beta chains below, sequenced in a study of T cell repertoires in cytomegalovirus infection. Each CDR3 protein is one row after TCRdb ran MiXCR on the reads. The top ten hold approximately 17% of the sample, which has approximately 43,000 distinct CDR3 sequences, roughly 20% seen once. No antigens are known for them. Specimen: PBMCs, sequenced either directly or after in vitro stimulation (not recorded which). Receptor source: a human donor in good health (CMV status not recorded). Some clones in this sample may be carry-over from other donors' samples.

This clonotype was detected only a few times. This rearrangement joins TRBV6-5 to TRBJ2-5; a weak D match, TRBD1 (6 bases). There are 18 residues in the CDR3. CDR1 and CDR2 from the germline V gene are MNHEY and SVGAGI. Trimming shortened V by 0 bases and J by 5 bases, and 22 bases separated the two germline ends. The CDR3: CASSYSSLSGAQWETQYF. The DNA of the CDR3 is TGTGCCAGCAGTTACTCGAGCCTTTCAGGGGCCCAATGGGAGACCCAGTACTTC.

The J gene is TRBJ2-5, the V gene TRBV2; TRBD2 is a possible D gene (7 bases). CDR1 is SNHLY and CDR2 is FYNNEI in the germline V gene. Trimming shortened V by 6 bases and J by 4 bases, and 15 bases separated the two germline ends. This CDR3 region has 14 residues. The CDR3, as DNA: TGTGCCAGCAGAGGCTGGGGGGGGCGAGAGACCCAGTACTTC. It codes for CASRGWGGRETQYF.

The V and J genes are TRBV6-2 or TRBV6-3 and TRBJ2-3; D remains ambiguous. Germline values: CDR1 MNHEY, CDR2 SVGEGT. V was clipped by 7 bases and J by 5 bases, with 7 bases between them. There are 11 residues in the CDR3. CDR3 DNA: TGTGCCAGCACCCCCGGAGATACGCAGTATTTT. Translation: CASTPGDTQYF.

This clonotype turned up a few times. CDR3 amino acids: CASSSHHGLAGGFNTGELFF. The CDR3 region has the DNA TGTGCCAGCAGTTCCCACCATGGGTTAGCGGGGGGCTTTAACACCGGGGAGCTGTTTTTT. V gene TRBV12-3 or TRBV12-4 combines with J gene TRBJ2-2, with 10 bases matching TRBD2. CDR3 length: 20 residues. V trimming: 4 bases; J trimming: 2 bases; junction bases outside the gene matches: 16.

This clonotype was seen a handful of times. This chain joins TRBV19 and TRBJ2-6; D is perhaps TRBD2 (6 bases). This CDR3 spans 16 amino acids. Germline CDR1 LNHDA, CDR2 SQIVND (reference sequence). Trimming took off 2 bases at V and 4 bases at J, with 12 bases between the two ends. The CDR3 bases are TGTGCCAGTAGTATAAGGAGGGCTGGCGGGGCCAACGTCCTGACTTTC. It specifies CASSIRRAGGANVLTF.

This clonotype was picked up a small number of times. J is TRBJ1-1 and V is TRBV5-6; no clear D. The V end lost 1 base, the J end lost 7 bases, and 8 bases lay between the germline ends. CDR1 is SGHDT, CDR2 YYEEEE, per germline. This CDR3 has 12 residues. The chain's CDR3 is CASSLWRHEAFF. The CDR3 bases are TGTGCCAGCAGCTTGTGGAGGCATGAAGCTTTCTTT.

V usage is TRBV30 and J usage is TRBJ2-7; D unresolved. V was trimmed by 5 bases and J by 2 bases, leaving 10 bases between them. From germline, CDR1 is GTSNPN and CDR2 SVGIG (reference sequence). This CDR3 has 12 amino acids. Here the CDR3 reads CAWPSVPYEQYF. The CDR3, as DNA: TGTGCCTGGCCATCCGTCCCCTACGAGCAGTACTTC.

This clonotype was seen at least ten times. The CDR3 protein is CASSPERGSDTQYF. The CDR3 DNA reads TGTGCCAGCAGCCCGGAGCGGGGCTCAGATACGCAGTATTTT. The rearrangement joins TRBV7-6 to TRBJ2-3, with 7 bases that match TRBD2. V lost 5 bases, J lost 4 bases, and 6 bases stayed unmatched. CDR3 length: 14 residues. Per the germline V gene, CDR1 is SGHVS and CDR2 is FNYEAQ.

A few counts support this clonotype. This rearrangement joins TRBV9 to TRBJ2-1; D possibly corresponds to TRBD2 (6 bases). The germline V gene encodes CDR1 SGDLS and CDR2 YYNGEE. The CDR3 length is 18 residues. The ends were cut back, 4 bases at V and 4 bases at J, with 24 bases in the middle. DNA for the CDR3: TGTGCCAGCAGCCCTTTGATGTCCGGAGGGAAACCTTACAATGAGCAGTTCTTC. As protein: CASSPLMSGGKPYNEQFF.

This chain connects TRBV27 to TRBJ2-7, with D perhaps assigned TRBD1 or TRBD2 (5 bases each). V dropped 2 bases and J dropped 7 bases, with 18 bases sitting between them. This CDR3 is built from 15 residues. Per the germline V gene, CDR1 is MNHEY and CDR2 is SMNVEV (reference sequence). As DNA, the CDR3 is TGTGCCAGCAGTTTACTCCGGTCCGGGGCCGAGGAGCAGTACTTC. Translated: CASSLLRSGAEEQYF.

This clonotype was counted at least ten times. The rearrangement uses TRBV7-2 and TRBJ2-2, with a possible D match to TRBD2 (6 bases). Germline V lookup: CDR1 SGHTA, CDR2 FQGNSA. Trimming took 2 bases from V and 1 from J, leaving 11 bases between them. This CDR3 spans 16 amino acids. The CDR3 sequence: CASSLRTGENTGELFF. For the CDR3, the DNA is TGTGCCAGCAGCTTAAGGACGGGAGAGAACACCGGGGAGCTGTTTTTT. Combining the CDR3 with reference TRBV7-2 and TRBJ2-2 gives the whole variable domain GAGVSQSPSNKVTEKGKDVELRCDPISGHTALYWYRQSLGQGLEFLIYFQGNSAPDKSGLPSDRFSAERTGGSVSTLTIQRTQQEDSAVYLCASSLRTGENTGELFFGEGSRLTVL.

This clonotype was seen repeatedly, ten times or more. The chain joins TRBV7-2 to TRBJ2-5, with D possibly TRBD2 on 7 matching bases. Germline V gene sequence: CDR1 SGHTA, CDR2 FQGNSA. The CDR3 is made up of 15 amino acids. Trimming stripped 3 bases from V and 5 bases from J, with 16 bases between. CDR3 amino acids: CASSLNAGAGETQYF. The CDR3 DNA sequence: TGTGCCAGCAGCTTGAACGCGGGGGCCGGGGAGACCCAGTACTTC.

The CDR3 loop reads CSARDQGQLAYEQYF. The CDR3 nucleotides read TGCAGTGCTAGAGACCAAGGACAGTTAGCCTACGAGCAGTACTTC. The rearrangement joins TRBV20-1 to TRBJ2-7; D is perhaps TRBD1 (6 bases). Germline V gives CDR1 DFQATT, CDR2 SNEGSKA (reference sequence). CDR3 length: 15 amino acids. With 0 bases removed from V and 2 bases from J, the gap between germline ends came to 14 bases.

Ten or more counts support this clonotype. This sequence joins TRBV5-1 and TRBJ2-7; D unclear. Germline CDR1 reads SGHRS; CDR2 reads YFSETQ. Trimming shortened V by 1 base and J by 6 bases, and 8 bases separated the two germline ends. The CDR3 is 12 residues long. The CDR3 spells CASSLLGGEQYF. The CDR3, as DNA: TGCGCCAGCAGCTTGCTGGGTGGCGAGCAGTACTTC.

This clonotype was picked up many times. This chain connects TRBV27 to TRBJ1-4; TRBD1 is a possible D gene (6 bases). V was shortened by 5 bases and J by 8 bases, with 18 bases between the two germline ends. Per germline, CDR1 MNHEY and CDR2 SMNVEV (reference sequence). The CDR3 spans 15 residues. The DNA of the CDR3 is TGTGCCAGCAGTCCCCCCGGGGGCGCAGGAGAAAAACTGTTTTTT. It encodes CASSPPGGAGEKLFF. Full variable domain (rest looked up from reference TRBV27 and TRBJ1-4): EAQVTQNPRYLITVTGKKLTVTCSQNMNHEYMSWYRQDPGLGLRQIYYSMNVEVTDKGDVPEGYKVSRKEKRNFPLILESPSPNQTSLYFCASSPPGGAGEKLFFGSGTQLSVL.

This chain joins TRBV5-6 and TRBJ1-2, with unresolved D. Between the trimmed V and J ends, which lost 3 bases and 8 bases, there was a span of 11 bases. In germline, CDR1 is SGHDT, CDR2 YYEEEE. The CDR3 is made up of 12 amino acids. CDR3 DNA sequence: TGTGCCAGCAGCTCCGCAGTTCACGGCTACACCTTC. This codes for CASSSAVHGYTF. The variable domain in full, completed from reference TRBV5-6 and TRBJ1-2, reads DAGVTQSPTHLIKTRGQQVTLRCSPKSGHDTVSWYQQALGQGPQFIFQYYEEEERQRGNFPDRFSGHQFPNYSSELNVNALLLGDSALYLCASSSAVHGYTFGSGTRLTVV.

This clonotype has a handful of counts. The rearrangement joins TRBV15 to TRBJ1-6; D not certain. V lost 0 bases and J 10 bases, leaving 7 bases between the germline ends. The V gene's germline CDR1 is LNHNV and CDR2 YYDKDF (reference sequence). CDR3 length: 13 amino acids. CDR3 loop: CATSRDRRSPLHF. CDR3 sequence (DNA): TGTGCCACCAGCAGAGATCGGCGGTCACCCCTCCACTTT.

This rearrangement joins TRBV6-6 to TRBJ2-7; possibly TRBD1 for D (6 bases). CDR1 and CDR2 (germline): MNHNY, SVGAGI (reference sequence). The CDR3 is 15 amino acids. Trimming left V 3 bases short and J 4 bases short, with 16 bases between. The CDR3 protein is CASSYQIGQPYEQYF. The CDR3 DNA reads as TGTGCCAGCAGTTATCAAATTGGACAGCCTTACGAGCAGTACTTC.